This entry concerns a single T cell receptor (beta chain). The source of the sample is a study of blood T cell repertoires in COVID-19. Sequenced by immunoSEQ multiplex PCR; TCRdb stores in-frame clones only, minus some. The sample includes 200,000 to 250,000 clones, approximately 86% of them seen just once. From germline, CDR1 is MDHEN and CDR2 SYDVKM. V was cut by 2 bases and J by 3 bases, with 13 bases left in between. There are 16 residues in the CDR3. The origin of this receptor is a woman aged 45-65 years with COVID-19, enrolled during active disease. Material: peripheral blood. The chain employs TRBV28 and TRBJ1-4; D is undetermined. The CDR3 loop reads CASSLPTTRSNEKLFF. The CDR3 coding sequence is TGTGCCAGCAGTTTACCCACGACAAGGTCTAATGAAAAACTGTTTTTT.